The TCR beta chain under discussion was sequenced for a study of blood T cell repertoires in COVID-19 (dated by TCRdb to the early 2020s). Concerning the study at large: Samples from collaborators originated in the United States, Italy and Spain and spanned both the acute and convalescent phases of COVID-19. The prospective study material was composed of cDNA or gDNA derived from T cells, B-cell-depleted T cells, or PBMCs. The dataset comprised deeply sampled blood TCRbeta repertoires from subjects exposed to, actively infected with, or recovered from COVID-19. The repertoires were released in a freely available public database intended as a resource for research on the immune response to SARS-CoV-2. Samples came from the ongoing ImmuneRACE study (first 160 participants) plus 1,254 subjects from 6 global collaborators. Sample metadata almost always included a de-identified subject ID, COVID-19 status, age in years and sex. Where available, HLA class I and class II types were obtained from metadata supplied by the sample provider rather than from assay-based typing. Results and caveats for the whole study, not just this receptor: Clinical and demographic metadata were provided uncurated, with the amount varying by source and participant.

The V and J ends are trimmed by 2 bases and 6 bases, leaving 22 bases between them. Including the terminal cysteine and phenylalanine, the CDR3 comprises 17 residues. The entry retains the CDR3 DNA only, 51 bases that are in frame from base 1. TCRbeta CDR3 regions were amplified from genomic DNA by means of the immunoSEQ Assay, a bias-controlled multiplex PCR. From the authors' description of their analysis: Within the assay, amplification of reference gene primers was used to estimate how many nucleated cells each sample contained. To quantify the absolute abundance of each unique TCRbeta CDR3 rearrangement, sequence reads were collapsed and filtered. For each sample, productive Simpson clonality was calculated as the square root of Simpson's diversity index across productive rearrangements. This immuneACCESS table, as held by TCRdb, lists in-frame sequences with V and J called but not all clones. Of the missing ones, under half trace to an unresolved V gene in checked studies; the others have no known cause. The V and J calls and clone size come from that table; D and trimming were worked out from the DNA. This sample holds about 200,000 clones; roughly 84% were observed only once. The ten largest make up around 3.1% of the sample.

Turning to this clone: Its antigen remains unidentified. No per-base quality is available; no much larger clone lies one base away.

Participants in the prospective study were aged roughly 18 to 100 years, lived in some 24 United States geographic areas, and enrolled through a virtual design. To assign participants to cohorts, the prospective study relied on clinical history that participants themselves reported in a screening survey and a study questionnaire. Exposed participants were defined as having been in contact with someone with a PCR-confirmed or clinician-diagnosed COVID-19 case within 2 weeks of study entry. Each participant in the prospective study had whole blood, serum and a nasopharyngeal or oropharyngeal swab collected by mobile phlebotomists. Prospective study participants could optionally give additional blood draws and questionnaires over an approximately two-month period. Before DNA extraction, prospective study blood samples were shipped either frozen or at room temperature.

The TCR was taken from a woman in her 30s who had been exposed to COVID-19. Sequences were obtained from PBMCs or T cells enriched from blood (not recorded which). The rearrangement joined TRBV6-7 to TRBJ1-1, with no confidently assigned D gene. TRBV6-7 belongs to the ORF category, with a function that is uncertain. The DNA sequence follows: TGTGCCAGCAGTTACGCACAGCGGATCCCGCAAGGCGCTGAAGCTTTCTTT. Translated, it reads CASSYAQRIPQGAEAFF.